A selection of T cell receptor beta chains follows, all from one sample in a study of blood T cell repertoires in COVID-19. Profiled with immunoSEQ multiplex PCR; TCRdb holds only in-frame clones, not every one. The sample records around 150,000 clones, roughly nine tenths being singletons. Sample: peripheral blood. The receptors here all came from a woman aged 55-70 years with active or convalescent COVID-19. Each CDR3 is given with its conserved first and last residue. A D gene is named only where the DNA matches it firmly. Clone sizes are given selectively: once, few, many, or a class where the clone is expanded.

J gene: TRBJ1-2
clone size: few
D gene: TRBD1
V gene: TRBV5-4
CDR3 length: 15
CDR3 protein: CASSSGQVLIYGYTF
CDR3 DNA: TGTGCCAGCAGCTCCGGACAGGTGTTAATCTATGGCTACACCTTC

J gene: TRBJ2-5
clone size: NA
D gene: NA
V gene: TRBV10-1
CDR3 length: 13
CDR3 protein: CASSEPNQETQYF
CDR3 DNA: TGCGCCAGCAGTGAGCCAAACCAAGAGACCCAGTACTTC

J gene: TRBJ2-2
clone size: once
D gene: NA
V gene: TRBV15
CDR3 length: 16
CDR3 protein: CATSSHGSRGTGELFF
CDR3 DNA: TGTGCCACCAGCAGTCACGGTAGCAGGGGCACCGGGGAGCTGTTTTTT

J gene: TRBJ1-1
clone size: NA
D gene: NA
V gene: TRBV30
CDR3 length: 13
CDR3 protein: CAWSFTVNTEAFF
CDR3 DNA: TGTGCCTGGAGCTTCACGGTAAACACTGAAGCTTTCTTT

J gene: TRBJ2-7
clone size: once
D gene: TRBD2
V gene: TRBV11-2
CDR3 length: 16
CDR3 protein: CASSLEQRGALGEQYF
CDR3 DNA: TGTGCCAGCAGCTTAGAACAGCGGGGGGCACTGGGCGAGCAGTACTTC

J gene: TRBJ1-1
clone size: NA
D gene: NA
V gene: TRBV30
CDR3 length: 15
CDR3 protein: CAWSVREAGQTEAFF
CDR3 DNA: TGTGCCTGGAGTGTACGGGAGGCAGGGCAGACTGAAGCTTTCTTT

J gene: TRBJ2-2
clone size: NA
D gene: NA
V gene: TRBV4-1
CDR3 length: 16
CDR3 protein: CASSQDSPANTGELFF
CDR3 DNA: TGCGCCAGCAGCCAAGATAGCCCCGCAAACACCGGGGAGCTGTTTTTT

J gene: TRBJ2-5
clone size: NA
D gene: TRBD2
V gene: TRBV19
CDR3 length: 13
CDR3 protein: CASSSGRVETQYF
CDR3 DNA: TGTGCCAGTAGTAGTGGGAGGGTTGAGACCCAGTACTTC

J gene: TRBJ2-1
clone size: NA
D gene: TRBD2
V gene: TRBV7-2
CDR3 length: 17
CDR3 protein: CASSLALLAGGWDEQFF
CDR3 DNA: TGTGCCAGCAGCTTAGCTCTACTAGCGGGGGGTTGGGATGAGCAGTTCTTC

J gene: TRBJ1-1
clone size: NA
D gene: TRBD1
V gene: TRBV6-5
CDR3 length: 15
CDR3 protein: CASSSRTGTNTEAFF
CDR3 DNA: TGTGCCAGCAGTTCCCGGACAGGGACGAACACTGAAGCTTTCTTT

J gene: TRBJ2-7
clone size: NA
D gene: TRBD2
V gene: TRBV4-3
CDR3 length: 15
CDR3 protein: CASSQWRGSSYEQYF
CDR3 DNA: TGCGCCAGCAGCCAATGGCGGGGGAGCTCCTACGAGCAGTACTTC

J gene: TRBJ2-1
clone size: NA
D gene: TRBD1
V gene: TRBV2
CDR3 length: 16
CDR3 protein: CASSEAGDRGYNEQFF
CDR3 DNA: TGTGCCAGCAGTGAAGCAGGCGACAGGGGATACAATGAGCAGTTCTTC

J gene: TRBJ1-2
clone size: NA
D gene: TRBD1
V gene: TRBV28
CDR3 length: 13
CDR3 protein: CASTSGQNYGYTF
CDR3 DNA: TGTGCCAGTACCTCGGGACAGAATTATGGCTACACCTTC

J gene: TRBJ2-7
clone size: NA
D gene: TRBD2
V gene: TRBV5-1
CDR3 length: 15
CDR3 protein: CASSFAGGVSYEQYF
CDR3 DNA: TGCGCCAGCAGCTTTGCCGGGGGGGTCTCCTACGAGCAGTACTTC

J gene: TRBJ1-2
clone size: NA
D gene: NA
V gene: TRBV6-5
CDR3 length: 15
CDR3 protein: CASSNNVQGTNGYTF
CDR3 DNA: TGTGCCAGCAGTAACAACGTCCAGGGAACTAATGGCTACACCTTC

J gene: TRBJ2-7
clone size: NA
D gene: NA
V gene: TRBV5-1
CDR3 length: 15
CDR3 protein: CASSLTGQGTYEQYF
CDR3 DNA: TGCGCCAGCAGCTTGACTGGGCAGGGGACGTACGAGCAGTACTTC

J gene: TRBJ2-5
clone size: NA
D gene: NA
V gene: TRBV5-1
CDR3 length: 15
CDR3 protein: CASSPSGGLQETQYF
CDR3 DNA: TGCGCCAGCAGTCCCTCCGGGGGGCTGCAAGAGACCCAGTACTTC

J gene: TRBJ1-3
clone size: once
D gene: TRBD1
V gene: TRBV19
CDR3 length: 15
CDR3 protein: CASSRQGAFGNTIYF
CDR3 DNA: TGTGCCAGTAGTCGACAGGGGGCATTTGGAAACACCATATATTTT

J gene: TRBJ2-3
clone size: NA
D gene: NA
V gene: TRBV6-2/TRBV6-3
CDR3 length: 14
CDR3 protein: CASSYSGVTDTQYF
CDR3 DNA: TGTGCCAGCAGTTACTCCGGGGTGACAGATACGCAGTATTTT

J gene: TRBJ2-1
clone size: NA
D gene: NA
V gene: TRBV30
CDR3 length: 13
CDR3 protein: CAWSARVGNEQFF
CDR3 DNA: TGTGCCTGGAGTGCGAGGGTCGGCAATGAGCAGTTCTTC

J gene: TRBJ2-7
clone size: few
D gene: TRBD2
V gene: TRBV6-1
CDR3 length: 17
CDR3 protein: CASSEATSGGGSYEQYF
CDR3 DNA: TGTGCCAGCAGTGAAGCGACTAGCGGGGGGGGCTCCTACGAGCAGTACTTC

J gene: TRBJ2-7
clone size: once
D gene: TRBD2
V gene: TRBV29-1
CDR3 length: 15
CDR3 protein: CSVEDRLAGTYEQYF
CDR3 DNA: TGCAGCGTTGAAGATAGGCTAGCGGGGACCTACGAGCAGTACTTC

J gene: TRBJ2-7
clone size: once
D gene: TRBD2
V gene: TRBV13
CDR3 length: 12
CDR3 protein: CASSARTSEQYF
CDR3 DNA: TGTGCCAGCAGCGCTAGGACTAGCGAGCAGTACTTC

J gene: TRBJ2-3
clone size: NA
D gene: TRBD2
V gene: TRBV5-1
CDR3 length: 13
CDR3 protein: CASWTSDTDTQYF
CDR3 DNA: TGCGCCAGCTGGACTAGCGACACAGATACGCAGTATTTT

J gene: TRBJ1-3
clone size: once
D gene: NA
V gene: TRBV19
CDR3 length: 17
CDR3 protein: CASSTGFPTNSGNTIYF
CDR3 DNA: TGTGCCAGTAGTACAGGCTTCCCGACAAACTCTGGAAACACCATATATTTT

J gene: TRBJ2-1
clone size: NA
D gene: TRBD2
V gene: TRBV7-7
CDR3 length: 15
CDR3 protein: CASSLDPAGGHEQFF
CDR3 DNA: TGTGCTAGCAGCTTAGATCCAGCGGGGGGCCATGAGCAGTTCTTC

J gene: TRBJ1-1
clone size: NA
D gene: NA
V gene: TRBV7-9
CDR3 length: 14
CDR3 protein: CASSLRGWNTEAFF
CDR3 DNA: TGTGCCAGCAGCTTAAGGGGATGGAACACTGAAGCTTTCTTT

J gene: TRBJ1-3
clone size: NA
D gene: NA
V gene: TRBV19
CDR3 length: 13
CDR3 protein: CASKDRFGNTIYF
CDR3 DNA: TGTGCCAGTAAGGACAGATTCGGAAACACCATATATTTT

J gene: TRBJ1-5
clone size: NA
D gene: NA
V gene: TRBV30
CDR3 length: 14
CDR3 protein: CAWRGLTANQPQHF
CDR3 DNA: TGTGCCTGGAGGGGTTTGACAGCAAATCAGCCCCAGCATTTT

J gene: TRBJ2-3
clone size: NA
D gene: NA
V gene: TRBV7-2
CDR3 length: 14
CDR3 protein: CASSLGAFTDTQYF
CDR3 DNA: TGTGCCAGCAGCCTAGGAGCTTTTACAGATACGCAGTATTTT

J gene: TRBJ1-4
clone size: NA
D gene: TRBD1
V gene: TRBV7-8
CDR3 length: 14
CDR3 protein: CASSSDRGSEKLFF
CDR3 DNA: TGTGCCAGCAGCTCGGACAGGGGATCTGAAAAACTGTTTTTT

J gene: TRBJ1-2
clone size: NA
D gene: NA
V gene: TRBV15
CDR3 length: 19
CDR3 protein: CATQGRGRGAAGRASGYTF
CDR3 DNA: TGTGCCACCCAAGGCCGGGGGCGGGGGGCGGCAGGGAGGGCGAGTGGCTACACCTTC

J gene: TRBJ2-1
clone size: NA
D gene: NA
V gene: TRBV7-2
CDR3 length: 16
CDR3 protein: CASSSYRALRHNEQFF
CDR3 DNA: TGTGCCAGCAGCTCCTACAGGGCCCTTCGGCACAATGAGCAGTTCTTC

J gene: TRBJ2-7
clone size: NA
D gene: TRBD1
V gene: TRBV5-5
CDR3 length: 13
CDR3 protein: CASSSGQGYEQYF
CDR3 DNA: TGTGCCAGCAGCTCGGGACAGGGCTACGAGCAGTACTTC

J gene: TRBJ1-5
clone size: NA
D gene: NA
V gene: TRBV19
CDR3 length: 12
CDR3 protein: CASSTLNQPQHF
CDR3 DNA: TGTGCCAGTAGTACTCTTAATCAGCCCCAGCATTTT

J gene: TRBJ2-2
clone size: NA
D gene: NA
V gene: TRBV7-9
CDR3 length: 15
CDR3 protein: CASSFGGGGTGELFF
CDR3 DNA: TGTGCCAGCAGCTTCGGGGGAGGAGGCACCGGGGAGCTGTTTTTT

J gene: TRBJ1-6
clone size: NA
D gene: TRBD1
V gene: TRBV6-5
CDR3 length: 14
CDR3 protein: CASSLRTGPSPLHF
CDR3 DNA: TGTGCCAGCAGTCTTCGGACAGGGCCCTCACCCCTCCACTTT

J gene: TRBJ1-6
clone size: NA
D gene: NA
V gene: TRBV7-6
CDR3 length: 20
CDR3 protein: CASSSADKHNPDNNNSPLHF
CDR3 DNA: TGTGCCAGCAGCTCCGCAGACAAGCACAATCCGGACAATAATAATTCACCCCTCCACTTT

J gene: TRBJ1-2
clone size: NA
D gene: TRBD1
V gene: TRBV3-1/TRBV3-2
CDR3 length: 14
CDR3 protein: CASSQEGQGHGYTF
CDR3 DNA: TGTGCCAGCAGCCAAGAGGGACAGGGGCATGGCTACACCTTC

J gene: TRBJ1-2
clone size: NA
D gene: NA
V gene: TRBV29-1
CDR3 length: 12
CDR3 protein: CSVARGEYGYTF
CDR3 DNA: TGCAGCGTTGCCCGGGGAGAATATGGCTACACCTTC

J gene: TRBJ2-2
clone size: NA
D gene: TRBD1
V gene: TRBV20-1
CDR3 length: 16
CDR3 protein: CSASVAGGLDTGELFF
CDR3 DNA: TGCAGTGCTAGTGTAGCAGGGGGCTTGGACACCGGGGAGCTGTTTTTT

J gene: TRBJ1-5
clone size: NA
D gene: NA
V gene: TRBV28
CDR3 length: 17
CDR3 protein: CASSSAGRVLSNQPQHF
CDR3 DNA: TGTGCCAGCAGTTCCGCGGGCCGGGTATTAAGCAATCAGCCCCAGCATTTT

J gene: TRBJ1-5
clone size: NA
D gene: NA
V gene: TRBV27
CDR3 length: 15
CDR3 protein: CASRWAGYSNQPQHF
CDR3 DNA: TGTGCCAGCAGATGGGCAGGGTATAGCAATCAGCCCCAGCATTTT

J gene: TRBJ1-1
clone size: NA
D gene: NA
V gene: TRBV12-3/TRBV12-4
CDR3 length: 12
CDR3 protein: CASSTQGTEAFF
CDR3 DNA: TGTGCCAGCAGTACCCAGGGAACTGAAGCTTTCTTT

J gene: TRBJ2-7
clone size: NA
D gene: NA
V gene: TRBV6-6
CDR3 length: 12
CDR3 protein: CASSPLNYEQYF
CDR3 DNA: TGTGCCAGCAGTCCTCTAAACTACGAGCAGTACTTC

J gene: TRBJ2-7
clone size: NA
D gene: TRBD2
V gene: TRBV13
CDR3 length: 15
CDR3 protein: CASSLDLAGVDEQYF
CDR3 DNA: TGTGCCAGCAGCTTAGACCTAGCGGGGGTCGACGAGCAGTACTTC

J gene: TRBJ1-2
clone size: NA
D gene: TRBD1
V gene: TRBV29-1
CDR3 length: 12
CDR3 protein: CSVGRTGRGYTF
CDR3 DNA: TGCAGCGTTGGAAGGACAGGACGAGGCTACACCTTC

J gene: TRBJ1-6
clone size: few
D gene: NA
V gene: TRBV24-1
CDR3 length: 15
CDR3 protein: CATSDTDSSEPPLHF
CDR3 DNA: TGTGCCACCAGTGACACGGACAGTTCTGAACCACCCCTCCACTTT

J gene: TRBJ1-4
clone size: many
D gene: NA
V gene: TRBV4-1
CDR3 length: 16
CDR3 protein: CASSPGAGVSSIGLFF
CDR3 DNA: TGCGCCAGCAGCCCCGGGGCAGGGGTGTCCTCAATAGGACTGTTTTTT

J gene: TRBJ1-5
clone size: NA
D gene: TRBD1
V gene: TRBV4-3
CDR3 length: 21
CDR3 protein: CASSQDLPSVHRGLTNQPQHF
CDR3 DNA: TGCGCCAGCAGCCAAGATCTCCCTTCGGTCCACAGGGGATTGACTAATCAGCCCCAGCATTTT

J gene: TRBJ2-5
clone size: NA
D gene: NA
V gene: TRBV2
CDR3 length: 14
CDR3 protein: CASSEQGFGETQYF
CDR3 DNA: TGTGCCAGCAGTGAACAGGGTTTTGGGGAGACCCAGTACTTC

J gene: TRBJ2-1
clone size: NA
D gene: NA
V gene: TRBV5-4
CDR3 length: 11
CDR3 protein: CASSGGGEQFF
CDR3 DNA: TGTGCCAGCAGCGGGGGCGGGGAGCAGTTCTTC

J gene: TRBJ2-5
clone size: NA
D gene: NA
V gene: TRBV6-5
CDR3 length: 15
CDR3 protein: CASSYGTATKETQYF
CDR3 DNA: TGTGCCAGCAGTTACGGCACAGCCACAAAAGAGACCCAGTACTTC

J gene: TRBJ1-4
clone size: few
D gene: NA
V gene: TRBV19
CDR3 length: 16
CDR3 protein: CASSTGSEGGNEKLFF
CDR3 DNA: TGTGCCAGTAGTACGGGTTCAGAGGGTGGTAATGAAAAACTGTTTTTT

J gene: TRBJ1-4
clone size: NA
D gene: NA
V gene: TRBV14
CDR3 length: 14
CDR3 protein: CASSQVAGGRELFF
CDR3 DNA: TGTGCCAGCAGCCAAGTGGCCGGAGGAAGGGAACTGTTTTTT

J gene: TRBJ2-2
clone size: NA
D gene: TRBD2
V gene: TRBV7-2
CDR3 length: 16
CDR3 protein: CASSLMSGGNTGELFF
CDR3 DNA: TGTGCCAGCAGCTTAATGAGCGGGGGTAACACCGGGGAGCTGTTTTTT

J gene: TRBJ2-3
clone size: NA
D gene: TRBD2
V gene: TRBV5-4
CDR3 length: 15
CDR3 protein: CASSLASGGSDTQYF
CDR3 DNA: TGTGCCAGCAGCTTAGCGAGCGGGGGTTCAGATACGCAGTATTTT

J gene: TRBJ1-2
clone size: NA
D gene: TRBD1
V gene: TRBV6-6
CDR3 length: 14
CDR3 protein: CASSYPTGRYGYTF
CDR3 DNA: TGTGCCAGCAGTTACCCGACAGGGAGGTATGGCTACACCTTC

J gene: TRBJ2-7
clone size: NA
D gene: NA
V gene: TRBV7-2
CDR3 length: 14
CDR3 protein: CASSLNFASYEQYF
CDR3 DNA: TGTGCCAGCAGCTTAAACTTCGCCTCCTACGAGCAGTACTTC

J gene: TRBJ1-6
clone size: NA
D gene: NA
V gene: TRBV12-3/TRBV12-4
CDR3 length: 13
CDR3 protein: CASSLRTVGYLHF
CDR3 DNA: TGTGCCAGCAGTCTGCGGACAGTTGGGTACCTCCACTTT